These 30 T cell receptor beta chains originate from one sample sequenced in a study of OX40 agonist ivuxolimab in advanced cancers. Profiling relied on immunoSEQ multiplex PCR, and the TCRdb table lists in-frame clones only, not all of them. Of about 82,000 clones listed, more than 85% are singletons. The source material was CD4+ or CD8+ T cells sorted from blood, sampled in a trial of the OX40 agonist ivuxolimab. Receptors were obtained from an adult with an advanced solid tumor such as melanoma, head and neck, liver or kidney cancer.

V is TRBV28 and J is TRBJ2-1; 7 bases map to TRBD2. The V segment lost 6 bases and the J segment 6 bases; nucleotides outside the gene matches: 8. CDR1 and CDR2 (germline): MDHEN, SYDVKM. The CDR3 is 14 residues long. CDR3 loop: CASRRGTKSNEQFF. CDR3 nucleotide sequence: TGTGCCAGCAGGCGAGGGACTAAAAGCAATGAGCAGTTCTTC.

In this sample, this clone turned up once. The chain carries TRBV27 and TRBJ1-2; D gene uncertain. Germline CDR1 is MNHEY and CDR2 is SMNVEV (reference sequence). V was clipped by 5 bases and J by 2 bases, with 15 bases between them. The CDR3 has 15 residues. In DNA form, the CDR3 reads TGTGCCAGCAGTCCCTGGGCAGACCTAAACTATGGCTACACCTTC. Translating gives CASSPWADLNYGYTF.

V and J are TRBV2 and TRBJ1-6; a possible D gene is TRBD1 (5 bases). The CDR3 covers 14 residues. Looked up from germline, CDR1 is SNHLY and CDR2 is FYNNEI. V was clipped by 0 bases and J by 13 bases, with 13 bases between them. This chain's CDR3 is CASSEALGGIPLHF. The CDR3 DNA reads as TGTGCCAGCAGTGAAGCGCTTGGGGGGATCCCCCTCCACTTT.

V usage is TRBV6-5 and J usage is TRBJ1-3; D gene ambiguous. The V and J ends lost 0 bases and 0 bases respectively, with 9 bases between them. This CDR3 comprises 16 residues. Germline CDR1 MNHEY, CDR2 SVGAGI. The CDR3 region is CASSYSYSGSGNTIYF. The DNA for the CDR3 is TGTGCCAGCAGTTACTCATACAGCGGCTCTGGAAACACCATATATTTT.

This clone has more than one count but fewer than ten. The CDR3 loop reads CASSLGGQFNEKLFF. The CDR3 DNA follows: TGTGCCAGCAGCTTAGGGGGGCAGTTTAATGAAAAACTGTTTTTT. The V gene is TRBV7-9, the J gene TRBJ1-4; tentative D call: TRBD1 (6 bases). Trimming shortened V by 1 base and J by 4 bases, and 10 bases separated the two germline ends. Looked up from germline, CDR1 is SEHNR and CDR2 is FQNEAQ (reference sequence). This CDR3 contains 15 residues.

The genes are TRBV30 and TRBJ2-5, with D tentatively TRBD1 (5 bases). The CDR3 extends over 14 amino acids. Per germline, CDR1 GTSNPN and CDR2 SVGIG (reference sequence). Trimming stripped 5 bases from V and 5 bases from J, with 18 bases between. The CDR3: CAWAPGHPAETQYF. The CDR3 DNA is TGTGCCTGGGCGCCTGGACACCCCGCGGAGACCCAGTACTTC.

This clone was counted a single time. The rearrangement links TRBV9 to TRBJ2-5; TRBD1 agrees at 8 bases. The CDR3 runs 15 residues. Germline CDR1 reads SGDLS; CDR2 reads YYNGEE. V was clipped by 2 bases and J by 4 bases; unmatched bases: 7. The chain's CDR3 is CASSVLQGVAETQYF. The CDR3 nucleotides are TGTGCCAGCAGCGTGTTACAGGGGGTCGCAGAGACCCAGTACTTC.

V is TRBV28 and J is TRBJ1-4; D remains unclear. The CDR3 sequence is 14 residues long. With 2 bases removed from V and 8 bases from J, the gap between germline ends came to 12 bases. The germline V gene encodes CDR1 MDHEN and CDR2 SYDVKM. The chain's CDR3 is CASSLPSVSEKLFF. Here the CDR3 DNA reads TGTGCCAGCAGTTTACCGTCGGTGTCGGAAAAACTGTTTTTT.

The rearrangement links TRBV28 to TRBJ1-2, with 7 bases fitting TRBD1. In germline, CDR1 is MDHEN, CDR2 SYDVKM. V shed 7 bases and J 7 bases; nucleotides not matched to a gene: 15. This CDR3 is 15 amino acids long. The CDR3 DNA reads TGTGCCAGCAAAGGGACAGCTCGGGGACTCCGTGGCTACACCTTC. This sequence encodes CASKGTARGLRGYTF.

J is TRBJ2-3 and V is TRBV4-2; D is unresolved. From germline, CDR1 is LGHNA and CDR2 YNFKEQ. Trimming took off 3 bases at V and 1 base at J, with 5 bases between the two ends. The CDR3 extends over 13 amino acids. The CDR3 reads CASSHLGTDTQYF. The DNA of the CDR3 is TGTGCCAGCAGCCATTTGGGCACAGATACGCAGTATTTT.

The chain uses TRBV4-3 and TRBJ2-7; D might be TRBD2 (5 bases). The CDR3 is 13 residues long. CDR1 is LGHNA and CDR2 is YSLEER in the germline V gene. V shed 0 bases and J shed 7 bases, with 10 bases lying between them. Here the CDR3 DNA reads TGCGCCAGCAGCCAAGAGAGCACGGGGGAGCAGTACTTC. Its protein is CASSQESTGEQYF.

The chain uses TRBV7-2 and TRBJ2-3, with 10 bases matching TRBD2. J gave up 5 bases and V 6 bases, and 8 bases lay outside the gene matches. The CDR3 runs 15 residues. Germline V lookup: CDR1 SGHTA, CDR2 FQGNSA. CDR3 protein: CASRLLAGGGDTQYF. In DNA, the CDR3 is TGTGCCAGCAGGTTATTAGCGGGAGGTGGAGATACGCAGTATTTT.

V and J are TRBV7-9 and TRBJ1-3, with D unclear. The germline V gene has CDR1 SEHNR and CDR2 FQNEAQ (reference sequence). The CDR3 consists of 15 residues. The V end was cut by 5 bases, the J end by 0 bases, with 11 bases between. The CDR3 protein is CASSGRGNSGNTIYF. For the CDR3, the DNA is TGTGCCAGCAGCGGGCGGGGAAACTCTGGAAACACCATATATTTT.

V gene TRBV28 combines with J gene TRBJ2-7, with D perhaps given as TRBD1 or TRBD2 (5 bases each). Germline CDR1 and CDR2: MDHEN and SYDVKM. This CDR3 contains 16 residues. Deletions cut 6 bases from V and 1 base from J, with 19 bases between. CDR3 DNA: TGTGCCAGCAGCTACCAGTGGGGGTCAAGATCCTACGAGCAGTACTTC. Protein: CASSYQWGSRSYEQYF.

The chain combines TRBV29-1 with TRBJ2-3; D possibly corresponds to TRBD2 (6 bases). There are 14 residues in the CDR3. Germline CDR1 is SQVTM and CDR2 is ANQGSEA. Trimming removed 8 bases at V and 0 bases at J, with 15 bases between. CDR3 in DNA: TGCAGCACCTCTCGGGAGTCTAGCACAGATACGCAGTATTTT. This codes for CSTSRESSTDTQYF.

The chain has TRBV18 and TRBJ2-1; 8 bases are a match to TRBD2. V trimming: 3 bases; J trimming: 4 bases; junction bases outside the gene matches: 8. CDR1 and CDR2 (germline): KGHSH, LQKENI. The CDR3 contains 16 residues. The CDR3 nucleotides read TGTGCCAGCTCACCCGGCCTAGCGGGTAAATACAATGAGCAGTTCTTC. Its translation: CASSPGLAGKYNEQFF.

CDR3 protein: CASSVGSAEKLFF. CDR3 bases: TGTGCCAGCAGCGTAGGGTCGGCCGAAAAACTGTTTTTT. The chain carries TRBV9 and TRBJ1-4; D remains unclear. Germline V lookup: CDR1 SGDLS, CDR2 YYNGEE. V lost 0 bases and J 8 bases, leaving 8 bases between the germline ends. The CDR3 has 13 amino acids.

This clone was seen a few times. J is TRBJ1-3 and V is TRBV6-1; no firm D call. Germline V lookup: CDR1 MNHNS, CDR2 SASEGT. This CDR3 is built from 16 residues. Between the trimmed V and J ends, which lost 2 bases and 0 bases, there was a span of 11 bases. The CDR3, as DNA: TGTGCCAGCAGTGAAACGATACCTTACTCTGGAAACACCATATATTTT. It translates to CASSETIPYSGNTIYF.

A single count supports this clone. The chain has TRBV18 and TRBJ2-2; 7 bases are shared with TRBD2. Trimming at V came to 3 bases and at J to 5 bases, leaving 6 bases not matched to a gene. The CDR3 contains 15 residues. In germline, CDR1 is KGHSH, CDR2 LQKENI. The CDR3 DNA follows: TGTGCCAGCTCACCCGCGGGAGAGGGGACCGGGGAGCTGTTTTTT. Encoded protein: CASSPAGEGTGELFF.

The rearrangement links TRBV7-8 to TRBJ2-3, with 12 bases fitting TRBD2. The trim removed 5 bases at V and 2 bases at J, leaving 5 bases unmatched. Germline V gene lookup returns CDR1 SGHVS and CDR2 FQNEAQ. The CDR3 is 16 residues long. The CDR3 reads CASSEGLAGSTDTQYF. The DNA for the CDR3 is TGTGCCAGCAGCGAGGGACTAGCGGGTTCCACAGATACGCAGTATTTT.

J is TRBJ2-7 and V is TRBV7-2; D might be TRBD1 (7 bases). Germline loops: CDR1 SGHTA, CDR2 FQGNSA. V lost 4 bases to trimming and J lost 6 bases, with 19 bases between them. This CDR3 is built from 15 residues. The CDR3 loop reads CASSSFGTVGGEQYF. Written as DNA, the CDR3 is TGTGCCAGCAGCTCCTTTGGGACAGTGGGGGGCGAGCAGTACTTC.

This chain joins TRBV6-1 and TRBJ2-3; D uncertain. The CDR3 is made up of 15 amino acids. CDR1 is MNHNS, CDR2 SASEGT, per germline. Trimming removed 8 bases at V and 1 base at J, with 16 bases between. The CDR3 DNA reads TGTGCCAGCGATAGAAGAGACCGCCGCACAGATACGCAGTATTTT. Its translation is CASDRRDRRTDTQYF.

The J gene is TRBJ2-4, the V gene TRBV11-2; D is perhaps TRBD1 (5 bases). CDR3 length: 11 residues. V gave up 8 bases and J gave up 8 bases, with 10 bases separating them. Germline CDR1 SGHAT, CDR2 FQNNGV. The CDR3 DNA sequence: TGTGCCAGCGCGACAGAATACATTCAGTACTTC. This translates into CASATEYIQYF.

The chain employs TRBV20-1 and TRBJ2-5; no clear D gene. The V end was cut by 1 base, the J end by 5 bases, with 5 bases between. From germline, CDR1 is DFQATT and CDR2 SNEGSKA (reference sequence). The CDR3 consists of 11 residues. CDR3 nucleotide sequence: TGCAGTGCTAGAGTCGGGGAGACCCAGTACTTC. Amino acid sequence: CSARVGETQYF.

The rearrangement links TRBV5-1 to TRBJ1-2; D is ambiguous. The ends were cut back, 1 base at V and 0 bases at J, with 10 bases in the middle. CDR3 length equals 15 residues. Per germline, CDR1 SGHRS and CDR2 YFSETQ. Written as DNA, the CDR3 is TGCGCCAGCAGCTTGAGTGACGGACCTAACTATGGCTACACCTTC. Protein: CASSLSDGPNYGYTF. The entire variable domain, with the rest obtained from reference TRBV5-1 and TRBJ1-2, is as follows: KAGVTQTPRYLIKTRGQQVTLSCSPISGHRSVSWYQQTPGQGLQFLFEYFSETQRNKGNFPGRFSGRQFSNSRSEMNVSTLELGDSALYLCASSLSDGPNYGYTFGSGTRLTVV.

The chain carries TRBV20-1 and TRBJ2-1, with a weak D call TRBD2 (7 bases). This CDR3 has 11 amino acids. V was pared by 4 bases and J by 9 bases, with 10 bases between. The germline CDR1 and CDR2 sequences are DFQATT and SNEGSKA (reference sequence). CDR3 sequence reads: CSATGGGEQFF. CDR3 DNA: TGCAGTGCTACGGGGGGCGGTGAGCAGTTCTTC.

This clone was found a few times. This chain joins TRBV7-9 and TRBJ2-1; D gene uncertain. This CDR3 has 15 amino acids. Germline values: CDR1 SEHNR, CDR2 FQNEAQ (reference sequence). Trimming shortened V by 5 bases and J by 5 bases, and 16 bases separated the two germline ends. The CDR3 loop reads CASSHTGLAHNEQFF. The CDR3 DNA reads as TGTGCCAGCAGCCATACCGGGTTAGCCCACAATGAGCAGTTCTTC.

The chain recombines TRBV21-1 with TRBJ2-3; the table assigns TRBD2, which was not confirmed against the DNA. TRBV21-1 is described as a pseudogene. The CDR3 is made up of 19 amino acids. The CDR3, as DNA: TGTGCCAGCAGCAAAGACCGGGTTACGGGACTAGCGGGCACAGATACGCAGTATTTT. This gives the protein CASSKDRVTGLAGTDTQYF.

This chain connects TRBV19 to TRBJ2-2; 8 bases map to TRBD1. Per the germline V gene, CDR1 is LNHDA and CDR2 is SQIVND (reference sequence). The CDR3 runs to 15 residues. Unmatched junction bases numbered 6, after V lost 6 bases and J lost 3 bases. CDR3 coding DNA: TGTGCCAGTAGACCAGGGGGCGCGGACACCGGGGAGCTGTTTTTT. Translating it yields CASRPGGADTGELFF.

The genes are TRBV16 and TRBJ1-4; 8 bases are a match to TRBD1. Germline V gene lookup returns CDR1 KGHSY and CDR2 FQNENV. The CDR3 extends over 15 amino acids. Trimming at V came to 3 bases and at J to 7 bases, leaving 7 bases not matched to a gene. CDR3 sequence reads: CASSQTTGVGEKLFF. As DNA, the CDR3 is TGTGCCAGCAGCCAGACGACAGGGGTCGGTGAAAAACTGTTTTTT.